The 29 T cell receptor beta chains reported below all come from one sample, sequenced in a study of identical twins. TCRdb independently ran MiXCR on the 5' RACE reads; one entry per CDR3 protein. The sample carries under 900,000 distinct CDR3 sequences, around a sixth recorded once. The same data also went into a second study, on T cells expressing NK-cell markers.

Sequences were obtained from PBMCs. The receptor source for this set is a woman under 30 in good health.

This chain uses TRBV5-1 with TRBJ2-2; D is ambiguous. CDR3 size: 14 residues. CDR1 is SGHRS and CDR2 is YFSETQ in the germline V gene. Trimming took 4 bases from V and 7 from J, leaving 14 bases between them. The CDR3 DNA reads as TGCGCCAGCAGCCCCCGAGAGTCACACGGGGAGCTGTTTTTT. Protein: CASSPRESHGELFF.

The DNA of the CDR3 is TGTGCCAGCAGCTGGGACAAGGCTGGGGCCAACGTCCTGACTTTC. This encodes CASSWDKAGANVLTF. The J gene is TRBJ2-6, the V gene TRBV7-9; possible D gene TRBD1, 6 bases. The CDR3 contains 15 residues. The ends were cut back, 4 bases at V and 2 bases at J, with 9 bases in the middle. CDR1 and CDR2 (germline): SEHNR, FQNEAQ (reference sequence).

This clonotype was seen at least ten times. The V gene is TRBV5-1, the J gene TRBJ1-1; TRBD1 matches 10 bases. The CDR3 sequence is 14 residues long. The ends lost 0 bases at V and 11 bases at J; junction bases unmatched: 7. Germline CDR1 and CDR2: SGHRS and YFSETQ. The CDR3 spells CASSLGDRGVVAFF. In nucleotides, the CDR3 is TGCGCCAGCAGCTTGGGGGACAGGGGAGTCGTCGCTTTCTTT. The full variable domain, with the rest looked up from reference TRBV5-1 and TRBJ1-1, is KAGVTQTPRYLIKTRGQQVTLSCSPISGHRSVSWYQQTPGQGLQFLFEYFSETQRNKGNFPGRFSGRQFSNSRSEMNVSTLELGDSALYLCASSLGDRGVVAFFGQGTRLTVV.

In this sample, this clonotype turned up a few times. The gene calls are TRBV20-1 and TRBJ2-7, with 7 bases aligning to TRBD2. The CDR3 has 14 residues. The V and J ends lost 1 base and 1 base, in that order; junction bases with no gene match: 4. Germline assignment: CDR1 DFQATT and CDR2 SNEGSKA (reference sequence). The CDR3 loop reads CSARVQRGSYEQYF. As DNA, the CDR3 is TGCAGTGCTAGAGTCCAGCGGGGTTCCTACGAGCAGTACTTC.

The DNA for the CDR3 is TGTGCCTGTAGGAAAAGGGACAGGGATGTCTACACCTTC. Translating it yields CACRKRDRDVYTF. The chain has TRBV6-1 and TRBJ1-2; 9 bases map to TRBD1. The germline V gene encodes CDR1 MNHNS and CDR2 SASEGT. The CDR3 contains 13 residues. The V segment lost 11 bases and the J segment 10 bases; nucleotides outside the gene matches: 14.

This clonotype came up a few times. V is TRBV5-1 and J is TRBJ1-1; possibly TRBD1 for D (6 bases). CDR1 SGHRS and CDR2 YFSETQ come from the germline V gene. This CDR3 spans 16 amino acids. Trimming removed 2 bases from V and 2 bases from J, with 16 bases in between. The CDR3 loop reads CASSFTGFRQNTEAFF. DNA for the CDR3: TGCGCCAGCAGCTTTACAGGGTTCCGCCAAAACACTGAAGCTTTCTTT.

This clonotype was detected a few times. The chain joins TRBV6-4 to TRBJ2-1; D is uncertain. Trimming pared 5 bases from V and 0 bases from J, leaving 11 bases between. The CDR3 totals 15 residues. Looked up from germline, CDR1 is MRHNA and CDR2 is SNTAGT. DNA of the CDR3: TGTGCCAGCAGTTCCGATGTCAGCTCCTACAATGAGCAGTTCTTC. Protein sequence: CASSSDVSSYNEQFF.

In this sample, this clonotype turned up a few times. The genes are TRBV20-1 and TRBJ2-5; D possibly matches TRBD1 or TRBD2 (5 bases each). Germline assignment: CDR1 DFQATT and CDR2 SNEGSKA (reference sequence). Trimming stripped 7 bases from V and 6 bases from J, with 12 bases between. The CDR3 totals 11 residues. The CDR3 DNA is TGCAGTGTTCGGGACGCCAAGACCCAGTACTTC. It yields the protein CSVRDAKTQYF.

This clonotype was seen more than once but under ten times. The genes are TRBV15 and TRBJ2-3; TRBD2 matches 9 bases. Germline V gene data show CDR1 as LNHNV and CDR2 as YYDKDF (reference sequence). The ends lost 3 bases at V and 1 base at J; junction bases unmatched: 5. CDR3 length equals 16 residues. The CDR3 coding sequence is TGTGCCACCAGCAGCACCCAGCGGGAGGGCACAGATACGCAGTATTTT. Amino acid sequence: CATSSTQREGTDTQYF.

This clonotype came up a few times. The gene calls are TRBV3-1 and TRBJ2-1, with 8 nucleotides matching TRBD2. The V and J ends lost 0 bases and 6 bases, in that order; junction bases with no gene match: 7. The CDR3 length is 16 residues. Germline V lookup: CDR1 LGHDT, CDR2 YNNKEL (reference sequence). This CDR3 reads CASSQDLEREFNEQFF. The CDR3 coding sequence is TGTGCCAGCAGCCAAGATCTCGAGCGGGAGTTCAATGAGCAGTTCTTC.

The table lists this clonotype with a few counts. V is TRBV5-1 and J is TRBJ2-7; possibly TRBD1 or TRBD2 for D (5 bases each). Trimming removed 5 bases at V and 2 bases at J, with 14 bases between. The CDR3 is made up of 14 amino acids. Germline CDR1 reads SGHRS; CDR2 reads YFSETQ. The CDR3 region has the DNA TGCGCCAGCAGTTATTCCGGGGCAGCCTACGAGCAGTACTTC. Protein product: CASSYSGAAYEQYF. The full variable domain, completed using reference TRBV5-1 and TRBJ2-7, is KAGVTQTPRYLIKTRGQQVTLSCSPISGHRSVSWYQQTPGQGLQFLFEYFSETQRNKGNFPGRFSGRQFSNSRSEMNVSTLELGDSALYLCASSYSGAAYEQYFGPGTRLTVT.

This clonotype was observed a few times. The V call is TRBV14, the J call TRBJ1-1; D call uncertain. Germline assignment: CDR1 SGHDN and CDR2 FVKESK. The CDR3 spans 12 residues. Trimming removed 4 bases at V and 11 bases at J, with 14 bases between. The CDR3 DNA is TGTGCCAGCAGCCTTGGACCGGTGGATGCTTTCTTT. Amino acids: CASSLGPVDAFF.

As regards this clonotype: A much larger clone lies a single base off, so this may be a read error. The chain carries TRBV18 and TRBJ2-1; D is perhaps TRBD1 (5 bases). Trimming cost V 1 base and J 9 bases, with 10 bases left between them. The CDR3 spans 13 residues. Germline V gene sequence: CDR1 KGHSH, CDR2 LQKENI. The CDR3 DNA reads TGTGCCAGCTCACCACGGGCAGACAGTGAGCAGTTCTTC. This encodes CASSPRADSEQFF.

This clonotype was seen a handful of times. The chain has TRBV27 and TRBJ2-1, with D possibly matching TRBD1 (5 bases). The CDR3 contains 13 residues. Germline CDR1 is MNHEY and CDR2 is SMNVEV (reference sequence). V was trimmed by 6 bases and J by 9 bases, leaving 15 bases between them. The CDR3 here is CASRGAYFGEQFF. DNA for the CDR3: TGTGCCAGCAGAGGGGCCTACTTCGGTGAGCAGTTCTTC.

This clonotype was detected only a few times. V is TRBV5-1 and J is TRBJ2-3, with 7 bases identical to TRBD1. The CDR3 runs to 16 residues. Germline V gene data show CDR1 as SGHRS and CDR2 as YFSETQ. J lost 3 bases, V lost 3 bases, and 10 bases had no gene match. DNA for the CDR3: TGCGCCAGCAGCTCCCAACCACAGGGGAAAACAGATACGCAGTATTTT. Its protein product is CASSSQPQGKTDTQYF.

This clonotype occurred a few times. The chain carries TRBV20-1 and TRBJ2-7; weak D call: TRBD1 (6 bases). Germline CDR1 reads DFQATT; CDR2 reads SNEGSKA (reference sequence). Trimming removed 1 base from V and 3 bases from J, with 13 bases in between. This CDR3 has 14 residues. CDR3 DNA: TGCAGTGCTAGAGGTAGGGACACCCTCTACGAGCAGTACTTC. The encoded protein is CSARGRDTLYEQYF.

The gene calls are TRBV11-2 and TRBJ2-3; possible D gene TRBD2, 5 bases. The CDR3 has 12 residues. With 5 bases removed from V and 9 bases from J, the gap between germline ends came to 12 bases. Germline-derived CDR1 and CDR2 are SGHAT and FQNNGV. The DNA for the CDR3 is TGTGCCAGCAGCGAACGTCGGAGGACGCAGTATTTT. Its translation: CASSERRRTQYF.

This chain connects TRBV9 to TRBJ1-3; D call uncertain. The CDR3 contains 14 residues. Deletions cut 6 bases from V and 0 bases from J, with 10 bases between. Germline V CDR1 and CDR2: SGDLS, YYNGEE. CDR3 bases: TGTGCCAGCATGGGCGGGAGCTCTGGAAACACCATATATTTT. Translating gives CASMGGSSGNTIYF.

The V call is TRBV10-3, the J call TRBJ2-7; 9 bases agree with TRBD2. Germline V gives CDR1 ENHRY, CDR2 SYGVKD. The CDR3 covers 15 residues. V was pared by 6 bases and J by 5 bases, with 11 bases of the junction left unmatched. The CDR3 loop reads CAISREREAVHEQYF. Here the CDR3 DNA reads TGTGCCATCAGCCGGGAGCGGGAGGCGGTCCACGAGCAGTACTTC.

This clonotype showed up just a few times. The CDR3 loop is CASVRARRSEAFF. CDR3 nucleotides: TGTGCCTCCGTAAGGGCCCGAAGATCTGAAGCTTTCTTT. V and J are TRBV28 and TRBJ1-1; D unresolved. CDR3 length: 13 residues. CDR1 is MDHEN and CDR2 is SYDVKM in the germline V gene. V lost 11 bases and J lost 6, with 19 bases in between.

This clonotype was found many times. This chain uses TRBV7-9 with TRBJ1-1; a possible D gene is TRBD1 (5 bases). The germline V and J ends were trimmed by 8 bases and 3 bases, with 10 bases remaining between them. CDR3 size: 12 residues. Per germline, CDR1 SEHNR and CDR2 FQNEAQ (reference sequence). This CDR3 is CASSLRDTEAFF. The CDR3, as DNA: TGTGCCAGCTCACTCAGGGACACTGAAGCTTTCTTT.

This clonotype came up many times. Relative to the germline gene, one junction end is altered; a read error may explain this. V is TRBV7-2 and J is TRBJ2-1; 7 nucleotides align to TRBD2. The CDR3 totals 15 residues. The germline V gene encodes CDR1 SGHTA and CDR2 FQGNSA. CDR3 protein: CASSFSGGGYNEQFF. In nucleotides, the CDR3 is TGCGCCAGCAGCTTTTCCGGGGGAGGGTACAATGAGCAGTTCTTC. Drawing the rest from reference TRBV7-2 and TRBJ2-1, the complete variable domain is GAGVSQSPSNKVTEKGKDVELRCDPISGHTALYWYRQSLGQGLEFLIYFQGNSAPDKSGLPSDRFSAERTGGSVSTLTIQRTQQEDSAVYLCASSFSGGGYNEQFFGPGTRLTVL.

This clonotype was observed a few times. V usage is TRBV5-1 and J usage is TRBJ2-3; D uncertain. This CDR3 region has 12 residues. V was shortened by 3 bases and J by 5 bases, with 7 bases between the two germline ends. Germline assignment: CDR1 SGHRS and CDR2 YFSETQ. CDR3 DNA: TGCGCCAGCAGCTATTTCGGAGATACGCAGTATTTT. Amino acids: CASSYFGDTQYF.

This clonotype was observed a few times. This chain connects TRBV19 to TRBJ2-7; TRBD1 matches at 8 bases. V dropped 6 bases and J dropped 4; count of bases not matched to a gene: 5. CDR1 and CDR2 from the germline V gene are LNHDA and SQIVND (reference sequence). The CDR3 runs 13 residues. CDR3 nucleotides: TGTGCCAGTAGCGACAGGGGTCGGTACGAGCAGTACTTC. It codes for CASSDRGRYEQYF.

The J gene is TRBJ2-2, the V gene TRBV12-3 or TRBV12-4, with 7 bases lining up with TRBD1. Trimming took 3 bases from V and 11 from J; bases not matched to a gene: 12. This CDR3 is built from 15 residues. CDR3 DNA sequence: TGTGCCAGCAGTTTCCTTCTTTCTACAGGGGAAGAGCTGTTTTTT. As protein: CASSFLLSTGEELFF.

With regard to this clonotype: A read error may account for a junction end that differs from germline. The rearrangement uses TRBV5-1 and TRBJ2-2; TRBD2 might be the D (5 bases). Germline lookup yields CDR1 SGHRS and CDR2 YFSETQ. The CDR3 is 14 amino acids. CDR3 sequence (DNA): TGTGCCAGCAGTTTAGCGCTTGACACCGGGGAGCTGTTTTTT. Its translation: CASSLALDTGELFF.

CDR3 sequence: CSASQGSNEKLFF. CDR3 DNA sequence: TGCAGTGCTAGCCAGGGCTCGAATGAAAAACTGTTTTTT. The V gene is TRBV20-1, the J gene TRBJ1-4; tentatively, D is TRBD1 (5 bases). This CDR3 comprises 13 residues. Germline assignment: CDR1 DFQATT and CDR2 SNEGSKA (reference sequence). Trimming cost V 3 bases and J 5 bases, with 10 bases left between them.

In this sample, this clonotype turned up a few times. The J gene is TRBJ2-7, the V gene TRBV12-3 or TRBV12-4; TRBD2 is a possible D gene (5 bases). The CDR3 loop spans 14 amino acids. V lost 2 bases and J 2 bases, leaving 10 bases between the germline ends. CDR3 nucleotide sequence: TGTGCCAGCAGTTTAACTAGGAAGCCCTACGAGCAGTACTTC. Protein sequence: CASSLTRKPYEQYF.

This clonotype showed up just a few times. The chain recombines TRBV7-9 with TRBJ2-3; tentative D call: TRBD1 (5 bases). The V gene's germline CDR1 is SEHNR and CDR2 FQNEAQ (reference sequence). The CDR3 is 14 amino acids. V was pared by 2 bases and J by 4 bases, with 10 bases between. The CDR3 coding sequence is TGTGCCAGCAGCTTATTCAGGGAATCAGATACGCAGTATTTT. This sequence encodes CASSLFRESDTQYF.